These T cell receptor beta chains were read from a single sample in a study of blood T cell repertoires in COVID-19. Repertoires were generated with immunoSEQ multiplex PCR, while TCRdb's copy carries only in-frame clones and drops some. The sample contains 60,000 to 95,000 clones, 91% of which appear only once. The sample taken for sequencing was peripheral blood. These receptors were obtained from a human donor in a cohort sampled during active COVID-19. Each CDR3 is given without its conserved first and last residue. Fields, in order: J gene, V gene, CDR3 protein.

j_call: TRBJ2-7
v_call: TRBV6-2/TRBV6-3
cdr3_aa: ASSYEDRRIYEQY

j_call: TRBJ2-4
v_call: TRBV29-1
cdr3_aa: SVEPQGANIQY

j_call: TRBJ1-5
v_call: TRBV6-1
cdr3_aa: ASSEVAARPQH

j_call: TRBJ2-3
v_call: TRBV5-1
cdr3_aa: ASSRTGTGDRTQY

j_call: TRBJ2-3
v_call: TRBV11-2
cdr3_aa: ASSLEGRGGTDTQY

j_call: TRBJ2-3
v_call: TRBV3-1/TRBV3-2
cdr3_aa: ASSPSSATQY

j_call: TRBJ2-7
v_call: TRBV7-9
cdr3_aa: ASSARDRGPYEQY

j_call: TRBJ1-6
v_call: TRBV4-2
cdr3_aa: ASSQVQGMGNSPLH

j_call: TRBJ1-2
v_call: TRBV9
cdr3_aa: ASSVDGEGFYGYT

j_call: TRBJ1-3
v_call: TRBV15
cdr3_aa: ATSRDQGTGNTIY

j_call: TRBJ1-4
v_call: TRBV7-3
cdr3_aa: ASSYLGPEGDEKLF